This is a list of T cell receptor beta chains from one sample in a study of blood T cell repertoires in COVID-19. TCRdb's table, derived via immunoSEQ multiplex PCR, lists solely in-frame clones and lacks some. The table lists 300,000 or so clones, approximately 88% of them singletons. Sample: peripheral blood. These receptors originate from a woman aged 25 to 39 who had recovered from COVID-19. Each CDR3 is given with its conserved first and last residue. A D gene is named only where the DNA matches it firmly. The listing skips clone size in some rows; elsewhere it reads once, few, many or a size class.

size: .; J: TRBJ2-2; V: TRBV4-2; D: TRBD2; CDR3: CASSQEFSGGPGAGELFF; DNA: TGTGCCAGCAGCCAAGAGTTTAGCGGGGGGCCCGGGGCCGGGGAGCTGTTTTTT
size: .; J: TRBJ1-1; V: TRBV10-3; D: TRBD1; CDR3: CAIQGQGNTEAFF; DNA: TGTGCCATTCAAGGACAGGGAAACACTGAAGCTTTCTTT
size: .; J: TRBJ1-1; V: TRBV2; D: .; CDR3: CATVLRVETEAFF; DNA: TGTGCCACGGTCCTACGGGTGGAAACTGAAGCTTTCTTT
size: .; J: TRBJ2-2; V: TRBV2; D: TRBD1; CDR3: CASSRDRVKGPGELFF; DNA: TGTGCCAGCAGCCGGGACAGGGTTAAGGGTCCCGGGGAGCTGTTTTTT
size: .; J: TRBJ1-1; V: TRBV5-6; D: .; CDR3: CASSPALGAGTEAFF; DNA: TGTGCCAGCAGCCCTGCATTGGGGGCGGGCACTGAAGCTTTCTTT
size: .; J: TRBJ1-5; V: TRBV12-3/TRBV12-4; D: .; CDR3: CASSFRFNQPQHF; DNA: TGTGCCAGCAGTTTCAGGTTCAATCAGCCCCAGCATTTT
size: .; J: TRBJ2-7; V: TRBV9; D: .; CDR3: CASSVGIDSYEQYF; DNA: TGTGCCAGCAGCGTAGGAATAGACTCCTACGAGCAGTACTTC
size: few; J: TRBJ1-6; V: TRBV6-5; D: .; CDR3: CASSPGTPVTLHF; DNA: TGTGCCAGCAGTCCCGGGACACCGGTGACCCTCCACTTT
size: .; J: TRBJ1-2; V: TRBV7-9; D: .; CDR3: CASSSSRDTFAFYGYTF; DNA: TGTGCCAGCAGCTCGTCCAGGGACACCTTCGCCTTCTATGGCTACACCTTC
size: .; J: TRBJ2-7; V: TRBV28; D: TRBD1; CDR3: CASSLLGQHYEQYF; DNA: TGTGCCAGCAGTTTATTGGGACAGCACTACGAGCAGTACTTC
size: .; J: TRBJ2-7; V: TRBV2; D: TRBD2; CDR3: CASSEVSLAGLSYEQYF; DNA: TGTGCCAGCAGTGAAGTATCACTAGCGGGGCTCTCCTACGAGCAGTACTTC
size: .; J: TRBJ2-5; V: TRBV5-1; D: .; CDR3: CASSPTGPSPREGIQYF; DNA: TGCGCCAGCAGCCCCACGGGGCCCTCCCCGCGGGAAGGGATCCAGTACTTC
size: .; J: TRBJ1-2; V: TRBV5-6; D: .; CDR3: CASSLQSGNYGYTF; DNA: TGTGCCAGCAGCTTGCAATCAGGGAACTATGGCTACACCTTC
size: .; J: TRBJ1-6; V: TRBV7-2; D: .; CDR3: CASRGEGDGSPLHF; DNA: TGTGCCAGCAGGGGGGAGGGGGATGGGTCACCCCTCCACTTT
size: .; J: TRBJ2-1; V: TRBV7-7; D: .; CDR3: CASSPSVLSYNEQFF; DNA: TGTGCCAGCAGCCCTAGCGTACTTTCCTACAATGAGCAGTTCTTC
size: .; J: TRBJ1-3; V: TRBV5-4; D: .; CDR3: CASSLDRTGGNTIYF; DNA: TGTGCCAGCAGCTTGGATCGGACTGGAGGAAACACCATATATTTT
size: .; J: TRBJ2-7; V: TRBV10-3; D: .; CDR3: CAINVDRSSYEQYF; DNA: TGTGCCATCAATGTAGACAGGAGCTCCTACGAGCAGTACTTC
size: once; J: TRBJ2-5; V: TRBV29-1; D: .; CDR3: CSGLDTGYRETQYF; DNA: TGCAGCGGCTTGGATACAGGGTACCGAGAGACCCAGTACTTC
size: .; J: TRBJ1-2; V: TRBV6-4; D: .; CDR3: CASSDLAGEQRYGYTF; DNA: TGTGCCAGCAGTGACCTGGCAGGGGAACAGAGGTATGGCTACACCTTC
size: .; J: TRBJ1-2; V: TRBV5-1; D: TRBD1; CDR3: CASSLIPGQGYGYTF; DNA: TGCGCCAGCAGCTTAATACCGGGACAGGGGTATGGCTACACCTTC
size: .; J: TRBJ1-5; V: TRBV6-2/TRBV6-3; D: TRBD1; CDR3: CASSYYRSTGTDQPQHF; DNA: TGTGCCAGCAGTTACTATCGCTCGACAGGGACGGATCAGCCCCAGCATTTT
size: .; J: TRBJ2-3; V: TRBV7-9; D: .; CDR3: CAGALAADTQYF; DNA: TGTGCTGGGGCACTAGCTGCAGATACGCAGTATTTT
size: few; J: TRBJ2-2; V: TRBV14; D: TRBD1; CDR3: CASSPSTGWNTGELFF; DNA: TGTGCCAGCAGCCCGTCGACAGGGTGGAACACCGGGGAGCTGTTTTTT
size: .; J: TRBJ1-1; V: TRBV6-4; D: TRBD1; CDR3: CASSRTGSNTEAFF; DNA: TGTGCCAGCAGCCGGACAGGGTCGAACACTGAAGCTTTCTTT
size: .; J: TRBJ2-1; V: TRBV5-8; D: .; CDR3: CASSGSGSWWLNEQFF; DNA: TGTGCCAGCAGCGGATCGGGATCGTGGTGGTTGAATGAGCAGTTCTTC
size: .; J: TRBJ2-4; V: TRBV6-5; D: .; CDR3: CASSSITGRTKNIQYF; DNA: TGTGCCAGCAGTTCCATCACAGGGCGGACCAAAAACATTCAGTACTTC
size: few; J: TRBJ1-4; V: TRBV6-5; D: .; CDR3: CASSKAGADEKLFF; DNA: TGTGCCAGCAGTAAGGCAGGGGCAGACGAAAAACTGTTTTTT
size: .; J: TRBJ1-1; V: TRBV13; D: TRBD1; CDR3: CASSGVGQYTEAFF; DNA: TGTGCCAGCAGCGGGGTGGGACAGTACACTGAAGCTTTCTTT
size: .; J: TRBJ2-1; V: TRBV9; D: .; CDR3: CASSDRGISSEQFF; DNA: TGTGCCAGCAGCGATCGGGGGATCTCTAGTGAGCAGTTCTTC
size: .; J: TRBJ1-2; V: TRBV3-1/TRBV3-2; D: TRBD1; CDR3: CASSQGTGHLDGYTF; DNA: TGTGCCAGCAGCCAAGGGACAGGTCATCTCGATGGCTACACCTTC
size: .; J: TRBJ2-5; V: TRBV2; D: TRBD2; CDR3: CASRLAGAVGETQYF; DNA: TGTGCCAGCAGACTAGCGGGGGCCGTGGGAGAGACCCAGTACTTC
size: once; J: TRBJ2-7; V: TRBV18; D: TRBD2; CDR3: CASSPLGGVKDEQYF; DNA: TGTGCCAGCTCACCCCTTGGGGGGGTCAAGGACGAGCAGTACTTC
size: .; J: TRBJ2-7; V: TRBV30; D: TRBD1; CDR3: CAWSLGTGVAYEQYF; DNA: TGTGCCTGGAGTTTAGGGACAGGGGTGGCCTACGAGCAGTACTTC
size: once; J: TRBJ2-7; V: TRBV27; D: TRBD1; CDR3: CASSPWTGPGEQYF; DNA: TGTGCCAGCAGTCCCTGGACAGGGCCAGGGGAGCAGTACTTC
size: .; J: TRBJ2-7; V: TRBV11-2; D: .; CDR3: CASSFLARSRSYEQYF; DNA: TGTGCCAGCAGCTTCTTAGCGAGAAGTAGGTCCTACGAGCAGTACTTC
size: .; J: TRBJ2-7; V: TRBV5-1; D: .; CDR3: CASSLDGTSSYEQYF; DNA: TGCGCCAGCAGCTTGGACGGGACAAGCTCCTACGAGCAGTACTTC
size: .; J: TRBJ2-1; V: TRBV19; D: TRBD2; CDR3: CASSTRGSGGADEQFF; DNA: TGTGCCAGTAGTACCCGCGGTAGCGGGGGGGCTGATGAGCAGTTCTTC
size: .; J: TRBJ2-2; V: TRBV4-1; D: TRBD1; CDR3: CASSHSDRGSTGELFF; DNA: TGCGCCAGCAGCCATTCGGACAGGGGGAGCACCGGGGAGCTGTTTTTT